The 18 T cell receptor beta chains presented below share a single source sample, sequenced in a study of response to subunit inactivated influenza vaccine. TCRdb analysed the RT-PCR reads with MiXCR anew, one entry per CDR3 protein. Of more than 700,000 distinct CDR3 sequences in the sample, about 20% were seen once. The sequences come from PBMCs from blood, collected 4 to 6 days after vaccination. These TCRs come from a middle-aged man who received an inactivated influenza vaccine.

In this sample, this clonotype turned up a few times. V gene TRBV5-5 combines with J gene TRBJ1-2; D remains unclear. The CDR3 is 16 residues long. The germline V gene has CDR1 SGHKS and CDR2 YYEKEE (reference sequence). V was pared by 3 bases and J by 4 bases, with 19 bases between. The CDR3 sequence is CASSSPSTARTYGYTF. CDR3 coding DNA: TGTGCCAGCAGCTCACCTTCAACCGCTCGAACCTATGGCTACACCTTC.

This clonotype was detected many times. The V gene is TRBV5-1, the J gene TRBJ2-1; 8 bases map to TRBD1. CDR1 is SGHRS and CDR2 is YFSETQ in the germline V gene. With V trimmed by 0 bases and J by 10 bases, 9 bases remained unmatched. The CDR3 covers 15 residues. CDR3 amino acids: CASSLVGTGGREQFF. CDR3 sequence (DNA): TGCGCCAGCAGCTTGGTCGGGACAGGTGGACGGGAGCAGTTCTTC.

This clonotype came up a few times. The gene calls are TRBV7-2 and TRBJ2-1; 7 bases map to TRBD1. CDR1 is SGHTA, CDR2 FQGNSA, per germline. Trimming at V came to 1 base and at J to 5 bases, leaving 5 bases not matched to a gene. The CDR3 has 15 residues. The CDR3 nucleotides are TGTGCCAGCAGCTTAGAGGGGACAGTCAACAATGAGCAGTTCTTC. Its translation is CASSLEGTVNNEQFF.

The chain uses TRBV12-3 or TRBV12-4 and TRBJ2-2; D gene uncertain. V lost 6 bases and J 0 bases, leaving 11 bases between the germline ends. This CDR3 spans 15 amino acids. CDR3: CASSPYSANTGELFF. The CDR3 nucleotides read TGTGCCAGCAGCCCGTACTCGGCGAACACCGGGGAGCTGTTTTTT.

This clonotype was recorded at least ten times. The chain couples TRBV6-1 to TRBJ1-1; D possibly corresponds to TRBD1 (5 bases). Germline V CDR1 and CDR2: MNHNS, SASEGT. The germline V and J ends were trimmed by 1 base and 5 bases, with 8 bases remaining between them. The length of the CDR3 is 13 residues. The CDR3: CASSEVGGTEAFF. CDR3 nucleotide sequence: TGTGCCAGCAGTGAAGTCGGGGGAACTGAAGCTTTCTTT.

The rearrangement uses TRBV5-1 and TRBJ1-1, with 7 bases fitting TRBD1. There are 16 residues in the CDR3. The germline V gene has CDR1 SGHRS and CDR2 YFSETQ. V lost 2 bases and J lost 2; bases outside the gene matches: 9. The CDR3, as DNA: TGCGCCAGCAGCTTACCAAGGACAGGAGAAAACACTGAAGCTTTCTTT. It yields the protein CASSLPRTGENTEAFF.

This chain links TRBV10-3 with TRBJ2-1, with D maybe TRBD2 (6 bases). The germline gives CDR1 ENHRY, CDR2 SYGVKD. The CDR3 length is 13 residues. V lost 11 bases, J lost 8 bases, and 19 bases lay in between. DNA of the CDR3: TGTGCCGTAAGAACACTAGCTGGGGATGAGCAGTTCTTC. Its translation: CAVRTLAGDEQFF.

This clonotype has more than one count but fewer than ten. This chain uses TRBV7-2 with TRBJ2-1; D is possibly TRBD2 (6 bases). Germline CDR1 is SGHTA and CDR2 is FQGNSA. Deletions cut 2 bases from V and 8 bases from J, with 13 bases between. The CDR3 spans 14 residues. CDR3 bases: TGTGCCAGCAGCTTATCACTAGCCGGCGATGAGCAGTTCTTC. Amino acid sequence: CASSLSLAGDEQFF.

This clonotype was counted between two and nine times. The chain employs TRBV5-1 and TRBJ2-3, with D possibly TRBD2 on 5 matching bases. Germline V gene lookup returns CDR1 SGHRS and CDR2 YFSETQ. Trimming shortened V by 3 bases and J by 4 bases, and 12 bases separated the two germline ends. This CDR3 has 14 residues. Here the CDR3 DNA reads TGCGCCAGCAGCTACGGCTTCGGGGCAGATACGCAGTATTTT. Translated: CASSYGFGADTQYF.

This chain links TRBV20-1 with TRBJ2-7; 8 bases map to TRBD2. V shed 6 bases, J shed 0 bases, and the junction held 4 bases outside the gene matches. Germline values: CDR1 DFQATT, CDR2 SNEGSKA (reference sequence). CDR3 size: 13 residues. The CDR3 DNA reads as TGCAGTGCCCGACTAGCGTTCTCCTACGAGCAGTACTTC. Residues: CSARLAFSYEQYF.

The gene calls are TRBV9 and TRBJ2-6; D not resolved. Germline V gene sequence: CDR1 SGDLS, CDR2 YYNGEE. V was clipped by 10 bases and J by 6 bases, with 20 bases between them. The CDR3 is 15 amino acids. The CDR3 nucleotides read TGTGCCTCATCGTCACAGTGGGGTACGGCCAACGTCCTGACTTTC. Its protein is CASSSQWGTANVLTF.

The rearrangement joins TRBV20-1 to TRBJ2-5; no definite D call. V shed 3 bases and J shed 5 bases, with 10 bases lying between them. The CDR3 covers 12 residues. Germline V lookup: CDR1 DFQATT, CDR2 SNEGSKA (reference sequence). As DNA, the CDR3 is TGCAGTGCTAGGTATCGGCGGGAGACCCAGTACTTC. Its translation: CSARYRRETQYF.

This clonotype has just a few counts. V usage is TRBV30 and J usage is TRBJ2-1, with a weak D call TRBD1 (6 bases). This CDR3 is 17 amino acids long. The V and J ends lost 5 bases and 3 bases respectively, with 23 bases between them. Germline loops: CDR1 GTSNPN, CDR2 SVGIG (reference sequence). As DNA, the CDR3 is TGTGCCTGGGGTCCCCAATACCAAACAGGGTTCTACAATGAGCAGTTCTTC. Its protein product is CAWGPQYQTGFYNEQFF.

This clonotype came up a few times. The V and J genes are TRBV9 and TRBJ2-7; a possible D gene is TRBD2 (6 bases). CDR1 is SGDLS and CDR2 is YYNGEE in the germline V gene. CDR3 length: 13 residues. Trimming pared 3 bases from V and 3 bases from J, leaving 10 bases between. As DNA, the CDR3 is TGTGCCAGCAGCGCCGACGGGGGCTACGAGCAGTACTTC. Protein product: CASSADGGYEQYF. Supplemented by reference TRBV9 and TRBJ2-7, the full variable domain reads DSGVTQTPKHLITATGQRVTLRCSPRSGDLSVYWYQQSLDQGLQFLIQYYNGEERAKGNILERFSAQQFPDLHSELNLSSLELGDSALYFCASSADGGYEQYFGPGTRLTVT.

V usage is TRBV25-1 and J usage is TRBJ1-5, with a tentative D call TRBD1 (6 bases). The CDR3 consists of 14 residues. V was clipped by 6 bases and J by 4 bases, with 13 bases between them. Germline V lookup: CDR1 MGHDK, CDR2 SYGVNS. This CDR3 reads CASSIGQTNQPQHF. CDR3 DNA sequence: TGTGCCAGCAGCATAGGACAGACAAATCAGCCCCAGCATTTT.

This clonotype showed up just a few times. The gene calls are TRBV29-1 and TRBJ2-1; D is uncertain. V was trimmed by 6 bases and J by 7 bases, leaving 22 bases between them. Germline V CDR1 and CDR2: SQVTM, ANQGSEA. This CDR3 has 15 residues. CDR3: CSVPPAHTIGNEQFF. The CDR3 DNA sequence: TGCAGCGTACCGCCGGCTCACACCATTGGAAATGAGCAGTTCTTC.

This chain uses TRBV7-2 with TRBJ2-3, with a weak D call TRBD2 (6 bases). The germline V and J ends were trimmed by 5 bases and 0 bases, with 12 bases remaining between them. The germline gives CDR1 SGHTA, CDR2 FQGNSA. This CDR3 is built from 15 residues. The CDR3 loop is CASSGGGLSTDTQYF. CDR3 DNA sequence: TGTGCCAGCAGCGGCGGAGGGTTGAGCACAGATACGCAGTATTTT.

The V and J genes are TRBV7-2 and TRBJ2-3; the match to TRBD1 covers 7 bases. The CDR3 is 16 residues long. The ends lost 0 bases at V and 8 bases at J; junction bases unmatched: 11. CDR1 is SGHTA and CDR2 is FQGNSA in the germline V gene. CDR3 region: CASSLAEQGAGGTQYF. In DNA, the CDR3 is TGTGCCAGCAGCTTAGCCGAGCAGGGAGCAGGGGGTACGCAGTATTTT.